This T cell receptor beta chain was sequenced during a study of neurological immune-mediated disorders (dated by TCRdb to about 2019). With respect to the entire study: Peripheral blood TCR-beta repertoires from patients with HTLV-I-associated myelopathy (HAM/TSP), patients with multiple sclerosis, and healthy controls were compared in the study using UMI-based sequencing. Alongside PBMC samples, the set of about 100 TCR-beta libraries contained longitudinal samples, technical triplicates, and paired CD4+ and CD8+ T-cell subsets that had been sorted. The cohort was made up of about 68 subjects, consisting of roughly 15 HAM/TSP patients, around 35 multiple sclerosis patients and 20 healthy controls. Here is what the overall study found, with its caveats: Expanded clones from different subjects shared no identical CDR3 amino acid sequences, which suggests that TCR-beta repertoires were private in all groups. The highest TCR clonal expansion was observed in HAM/TSP patients, whereas the lowest was observed in MS patients, even when compared with healthy controls.

V loses 4 bases, J loses 1 base, and the germline ends lie 13 bases apart. Via the germline V gene, CDR1 is SNHLY and CDR2 FYNNEI. The CDR3 measures 15 amino acids from cysteine to phenylalanine. Solely the CDR3 DNA is kept, with 45 bases framed from the first base. For this clonotype: Its antigen is still unknown. Per-base qualities were not stored, and no clone one base away is much larger.

Blood bank volunteers in Maryland, USA served as the healthy controls. Unsorted PBMC libraries were generated from 2 million PBMCs stored in RNAlater at -80 °C until RNA extraction. PBMCs were separated from peripheral blood using Ficoll-Hypaque density gradient centrifugation and then cryopreserved in liquid nitrogen. cDNA was synthesized by template-switch 5'RACE using a primer with a 10-nucleotide random unique molecular identifier that tagged each TCR transcript. Each sequencing run produced over 160 million TCR-beta sequences covering 15-18 subjects. The RNeasy kit was used for extraction of total RNA. TCR-beta VDJ regions were amplified with primers for the TCR constant region and the 5'RACE anchor, using the KAPA Real-time Library Amplification kit. A first PCR added sample indexes and Illumina adaptors, after which a second PCR increased the library yield. After Ampure bead purification, the roughly 650 bp TCR product was size-selected on a 2% E-gel SizeSelection system. Before pooling, library quality was checked on a Bioanalyzer, concentration was measured with Qubit, and libraries were quantified with the Kapa Library Quantification kit. Paired-end 2 x 150 bp sequencing of the libraries was performed on an Illumina HiSeq 2500. To increase sequence diversity, roughly 24-32% phiX was spiked into each library pool. In the paper's pipeline: Quality-filtered reads were processed with the UMI-based MiGEC pipeline, which removed over 80% of raw TCR sequences during error correction. VDJ genes were aligned to IMGT germline references, and each clonotype was defined by a unique CDR3 amino acid sequence together with V-J genes. VDJtools evaluated clonal expansion, Shannon diversity and CDR3 relatedness (CalcPairwiseDistances, ClusterSamples); CLCbio workbench built phylogenetic trees. Using coefficient-of-variation modelling across technical triplicates, the study counted a clone as expanded if it had at least 8 unique UMIs. TCRdb trimmed the raw reads at Q25, called clones with MiXCR and kept productive beta chains. Rows are unified per CDR3 protein, each entry keeping the most common DNA and genes. The V and J calls were not made by the authors but by TCRdb's processing. Across this sample there are tens of thousands of distinct CDR3 sequences, with 17% seen only once. 15% of the sample is held by the ten biggest clonotypes.

The chain employs TRBV2 and TRBJ1-1, with the D gene uncertain. This TCR derives from a woman between 40 and 55 years old in good health. Material for sequencing was PBMCs. The CDR3 protein: CASSVSSLKNTEAFF. The sequenced DNA: TGTGCCAGCAGTGTGAGCAGCCTTAAGAACACTGAAGCTTTCTTT.